These 8 T cell receptor beta chains originate from one sample sequenced in a study of blood T cell repertoires in COVID-19. The protocol was immunoSEQ multiplex PCR, while the TCRdb copy is restricted to in-frame clones and leaves out a portion. In the table there are around 320,000 clones, 88% of which are singletons. The material sequenced was peripheral blood. The receptors come from a woman aged 25 to 45 who had recovered from COVID-19.

The sample holds one count of this clone. The chain is built from TRBV5-1 and TRBJ2-7, with 9 positions matching TRBD2. Trimming cost V 2 bases and J 0 bases; bases outside gene matches: 3. The length of the CDR3 is 15 residues. Germline assignment: CDR1 SGHRS and CDR2 YFSETQ. CDR3 residues: CASSLFSGGSYEQYF. The CDR3 nucleotides read TGCGCCAGCAGCTTATTTAGCGGGGGCTCCTACGAGCAGTACTTC.

The count of this clone is one. V usage is TRBV2 and J usage is TRBJ2-6; D is possibly TRBD2 (6 bases). Trimming removed 9 bases at V and 1 base at J, with 13 bases between. The CDR3 is 15 amino acids. The germline gives CDR1 SNHLY, CDR2 FYNNEI. The CDR3 coding sequence is TGTGCCAGTAACTCAGGGAGGTCTGGGGCCAACGTCCTGACTTTC. Residues: CASNSGRSGANVLTF.

Only one count was recorded for this clone. This sequence joins TRBV7-2 and TRBJ1-2; no clear D. Germline CDR1 SGHTA, CDR2 FQGNSA. The CDR3 has 12 residues. V lost 1 base, J lost 8 bases, and 8 bases lay in between. The chain's CDR3 is CASSLVAFGYTF. CDR3 in DNA: TGTGCCAGCAGCTTAGTTGCGTTCGGCTACACCTTC.

The chain joins TRBV5-1 to TRBJ2-3; no reliable D call. Between the trimmed V and J ends, which lost 4 bases and 4 bases, there was a span of 10 bases. Germline assignment: CDR1 SGHRS and CDR2 YFSETQ. CDR3 length equals 13 residues. Here the CDR3 DNA reads TGCGCCAGCAGCCCATACAGCTCAGATACGCAGTATTTT. Its protein is CASSPYSSDTQYF.

V and J are TRBV20-1 and TRBJ2-2, with D tentatively TRBD2 (5 bases). V was shortened by 3 bases and J by 2 bases, with 13 bases between the two germline ends. The germline gives CDR1 DFQATT, CDR2 SNEGSKA (reference sequence). The CDR3 extends over 15 amino acids. The CDR3 loop reads CSASSGSLNTGELFF. CDR3 DNA: TGCAGTGCTAGTTCGGGGAGCTTAAACACCGGGGAGCTGTTTTTT.

The chain's CDR3 is CASSPITGTKSSGNTIYF. The CDR3 nucleotides read TGTGCCAGCTCACCGATAACAGGGACTAAGAGCTCTGGAAACACCATATATTTT. The V call is TRBV18, the J call TRBJ1-3; possibly TRBD1 for D (6 bases). The germline CDR1 and CDR2 sequences are KGHSH and LQKENI. Trimming left V 3 bases short and J 0 bases short, with 18 bases between. The CDR3 runs 18 residues.

This clone was seen only once. This chain joins TRBV24-1 and TRBJ1-2; 11 nucleotides line up with TRBD1. CDR1 and CDR2 from the germline V gene are KGHDR and SFDVKD. J lost 6 bases, V lost 3 bases, and 8 bases had no gene match. CDR3 length equals 16 residues. The CDR3, as DNA: TGTGCCACCAGTGATGCCCGGACAGGGGGCTCGGATGGCTACACCTTC. Protein: CATSDARTGGSDGYTF.

The chain links TRBV27 to TRBJ2-7; D gene ambiguous. The CDR3 totals 16 residues. With 4 bases removed from V and 0 bases from J, the gap between germline ends came to 16 bases. Germline values: CDR1 MNHEY, CDR2 SMNVEV (reference sequence). The CDR3, as DNA: TGTGCCAGCAGTTCCCCTCGGCAGGCCCTCTCCTACGAGCAGTACTTC. Protein sequence: CASSSPRQALSYEQYF.